This T cell receptor (beta chain) appears in the sequencing data of a study of blood T cell repertoires in COVID-19 (dated by TCRdb to 2018 to 2020). Looking at the study overall: The collaborator samples originated in the United States, Italy and Spain and spanned the acute and convalescent phases of COVID-19. The prospective study material was composed of cDNA or gDNA derived from T cells, B-cell-depleted T cells, or PBMCs. Subjects who had been exposed to COVID-19, were actively infected with it, or had recovered from it provided the deeply sampled blood TCRbeta repertoires that made up the dataset. The repertoires were released in a freely available public database intended as a resource for research on the immune response to SARS-CoV-2. Samples came from the ongoing ImmuneRACE study (first 160 participants) plus 1,254 subjects from 6 global collaborators. The sample metadata nearly always contained a de-identified subject ID, COVID-19 status, age in years and sex. Where HLA class I and class II types were available, the types were taken from metadata supplied by the sample provider, not from assay-based typing. Broader findings and caveats from the paper: The quantity of clinical and demographic metadata differed by source and by participant and was supplied without curation.

TCRbeta CDR3 regions were amplified from genomic DNA by means of the immunoSEQ Assay, a bias-controlled multiplex PCR. As for how the authors treated the data: The number of nucleated cells in each sample was estimated from the amplification of reference gene primers within the assay. Sequence reads were collapsed and filtered to measure the absolute abundance of every unique TCRbeta CDR3 rearrangement. For each sample, productive Simpson clonality was calculated by taking the square root of Simpson's diversity index across productive rearrangements. Entries here come from immuneACCESS through TCRdb and include only in-frame sequences with V and J called. Some clones fail to appear in such tables; in the studies checked, an unresolved V gene covers under half of the shortfall, and the cause of the remainder is unknown. The V and J calls and the clone size are those of that table, but D and trimming were determined from the DNA. This sample has roughly 280,000 clones in its table, and around 88% of those were observed once. Approximately 2% of the sample is in the top ten clones.

Whole blood was collected in K2EDTA tubes by collaborating institutions according to the institutions' own protocols. For TCRbeta analysis, collaborator samples were shipped as frozen whole blood, as isolated PBMCs, or as DNA extracted from either sample type. Turning to this clone: The antigen it binds to is not known. No much larger clone exists at a distance of one base, and base qualities are not known.

As encoded in the germline V gene (reference sequence), CDR1 is SEHNR while CDR2 is FQNEAQ. Spanning cysteine to phenylalanine, the CDR3 consists of 13 amino acids. Just the 39-base CDR3 DNA is kept, in frame starting at base 1. Trimming removed 3 bases from V and 1 base from J, leaving 6 bases between the germline ends. The V gene is TRBV7-9 and the J gene is TRBJ2-5; the D gene identity is not certain. The receptor was derived from a man aged 25 to 40 with active or convalescent COVID-19. Sample: peripheral blood. CDR3 region: CASSFYGQETQYF. The sequenced DNA: TGTGCCAGCAGCTTTTACGGCCAAGAGACCCAGTACTTC.